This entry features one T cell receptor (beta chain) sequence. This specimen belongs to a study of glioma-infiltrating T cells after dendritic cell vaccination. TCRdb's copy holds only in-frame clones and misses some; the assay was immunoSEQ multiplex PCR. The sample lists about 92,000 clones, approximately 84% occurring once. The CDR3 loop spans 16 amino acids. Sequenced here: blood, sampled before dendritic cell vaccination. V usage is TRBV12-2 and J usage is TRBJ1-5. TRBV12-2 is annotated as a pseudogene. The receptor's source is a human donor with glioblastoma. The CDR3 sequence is CASPPEVSLYNQPQHF. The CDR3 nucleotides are TGTGCAAGTCCCCCAGAGGTGTCACTCTACAATCAGCCCCAGCATTTT.